Presented here are 30 T cell receptor beta chains from one specimen sequenced in a study of cytomegalovirus exposure and HLA in healthy donors. PCR involved 60 Vbeta and 13 Jbeta primers. Produced via immunoSEQ multiplex PCR; TCRdb's table is partial and in-frame only. This table holds about 70,000 clones, approximately 72% found once. The sequenced material came from PBMCs. The source of these receptors is a woman in her thirties in good health and CMV-seronegative.

In this sample, this clone turned up a few times. The chain employs TRBV4-1 and TRBJ2-2, with 7 nucleotides matching TRBD2. This CDR3 contains 19 residues. Losses at the gene ends were 2 bases for V and 0 bases for J; bases not matched to a gene: 12. Germline V lookup: CDR1 MGHRA, CDR2 YSYEKL. The CDR3 nucleotides read TGCGCCAGCAGCCAAAGGGCTGTGGGGGGGAATACGAACACCGGGGAGCTGTTTTTT. It codes for CASSQRAVGGNTNTGELFF.

There are a few counts of this clone. This sequence joins TRBV7-2 and TRBJ1-1; D ambiguous. Germline lookup yields CDR1 SGHTA and CDR2 FQGNSA. CDR3 length: 15 amino acids. V shed 5 bases and J shed 4 bases, with 17 bases lying between them. CDR3 nucleotide sequence: TGTGCCAGCAGCCCGGGAAGCGTCTCGAGCACTGAAGCTTTCTTT. It codes for CASSPGSVSSTEAFF.

This chain joins TRBV18 and TRBJ1-6; possibly TRBD1 for D (6 bases). V was shortened by 2 bases and J by 8 bases, with 13 bases between the two germline ends. CDR1 KGHSH and CDR2 LQKENI come from the germline V gene. The CDR3 runs to 15 residues. This CDR3 reads CASSPSAGGDSPLHF. The CDR3 DNA follows: TGTGCCAGCTCACCATCGGCGGGGGGCGATTCACCCCTCCACTTT.

This clone was counted a single time. This rearrangement joins TRBV2 to TRBJ2-3, with a weak D call TRBD1 (5 bases). CDR1 SNHLY and CDR2 FYNNEI come from the germline V gene. The CDR3 has 13 amino acids. V was trimmed by 10 bases and J by 4 bases, leaving 15 bases between them. CDR3 in DNA: TGTGCCACCAATCGACAGAGCCCAGATACGCAGTATTTT. This translates into CATNRQSPDTQYF. The whole variable domain, remainder taken from reference TRBV2 and TRBJ2-3, is EPEVTQTPSHQVTQMGQEVILRCVPISNHLYFYWYRQILGQKVEFLVSFYNNEISEKSEIFDDQFSVERPDGSNFTLKIRSTKLEDSAMYFCATNRQSPDTQYFGPGTRLTVL.

CDR3 nucleotide sequence: TGCGCCAGCAGCCCAACAGGGGACACCGGGGAGCTGTTTTTT. It codes for CASSPTGDTGELFF. The V call is TRBV5-1, the J call TRBJ2-2; TRBD1 matches 7 bases. This CDR3 has 14 residues. V gave up 4 bases and J gave up 3 bases; unmatched junction bases: 3. Germline-derived CDR1 and CDR2 are SGHRS and YFSETQ.

V usage is TRBV7-9 and J usage is TRBJ1-5; 8 positions agree with TRBD1. V shed 7 bases and J 7 bases; nucleotides not matched to a gene: 9. Germline V gene data show CDR1 as SEHNR and CDR2 as FQNEAQ (reference sequence). This CDR3 spans 14 amino acids. As DNA, the CDR3 is TGTGCCAGCACCGCGGGTCAGGGGGCACAGCCCCAGCATTTT. It is translated as CASTAGQGAQPQHF.

This clone was seen more than once but under ten times. V gene TRBV27 combines with J gene TRBJ2-3; D uncertain. Trimming shortened V by 5 bases and J by 2 bases, and 8 bases separated the two germline ends. This CDR3 contains 13 residues. Germline CDR1 and CDR2: MNHEY and SMNVEV (reference sequence). The CDR3 DNA reads as TGTGCCAGCAGTCTAAGACTCACAGATACGCAGTATTTT. Translation gives CASSLRLTDTQYF.

The rearrangement joins TRBV2 to TRBJ2-3, with 8 bases aligning to TRBD2. The germline CDR1 and CDR2 sequences are SNHLY and FYNNEI. The CDR3 runs to 16 residues. The V and J ends lost 6 bases and 2 bases, in that order; junction bases with no gene match: 10. The CDR3 sequence: CASSLLLAAFTDTQYF. DNA for the CDR3: TGTGCCAGCAGCCTGCTACTAGCGGCATTCACAGATACGCAGTATTTT. Together with reference TRBV2 and TRBJ2-3, the CDR3 gives the full variable domain: EPEVTQTPSHQVTQMGQEVILRCVPISNHLYFYWYRQILGQKVEFLVSFYNNEISEKSEIFDDQFSVERPDGSNFTLKIRSTKLEDSAMYFCASSLLLAAFTDTQYFGPGTRLTVL.

This chain uses TRBV25-1 with TRBJ1-5, with 8 bases identical to TRBD1. The CDR3 consists of 15 residues. Unmatched junction bases numbered 4, after V lost 4 bases and J lost 2 bases. Per germline, CDR1 MGHDK and CDR2 SYGVNS. The CDR3 DNA sequence: TGTGCCAGCAGTGCAGGGGGCGCCGGCAATCAGCCCCAGCATTTT. Translated, it gives CASSAGGAGNQPQHF.

CDR3 nucleotides: TGTGCCAGCAGTCCCAGGGGAATCTATGGCTACACCTTC. It yields the protein CASSPRGIYGYTF. The chain couples TRBV7-9 to TRBJ1-2, with D perhaps TRBD1 (6 bases). Germline V gene lookup returns CDR1 SEHNR and CDR2 FQNEAQ (reference sequence). V lost 6 bases and J lost 4, with 12 bases in between. The CDR3 length is 13 residues.

The chain recombines TRBV15 with TRBJ2-2, with 8 bases aligning to TRBD1. From germline, CDR1 is LNHNV and CDR2 YYDKDF (reference sequence). CDR3 size: 17 residues. Trimming removed 1 base from V and 1 base from J; junction bases left unmatched: 5. CDR3 sequence (DNA): TGTGCCACCAGCAGAGGGAGGACAGGGAAGAACACCGGGGAGCTGTTTTTT. Residues: CATSRGRTGKNTGELFF.

V and J are TRBV29-1 and TRBJ2-3; 7 bases align to TRBD1. Germline V gives CDR1 SQVTM, CDR2 ANQGSEA. With V trimmed by 0 bases and J by 4 bases, 4 bases remained unmatched. The CDR3 totals 14 residues. In DNA form, the CDR3 reads TGCAGCGTTGAAGAAGGGGACAGCTCAGATACGCAGTATTTT. This codes for CSVEEGDSSDTQYF.

This clone has a handful of counts. CDR3 sequence reads: CASSSGGSAEAFF. The CDR3 bases are TGTGCCAGCAGCTCCGGGGGATCCGCTGAAGCTTTCTTT. V is TRBV5-5 and J is TRBJ1-1; a weak D match, TRBD1 (5 bases). In germline, CDR1 is SGHKS, CDR2 YYEKEE (reference sequence). The CDR3 covers 13 residues. Trimming left V 3 bases short and J 6 bases short, with 12 bases between.

The chain has TRBV5-1 and TRBJ1-2; D might be TRBD1 (5 bases). This CDR3 region has 15 residues. Germline lookup yields CDR1 SGHRS and CDR2 YFSETQ. The germline V and J ends were trimmed by 0 bases and 6 bases, with 15 bases remaining between them. The CDR3 coding sequence is TGCGCCAGCAGCTTGGCGGGACGGGAGAACGATGGCTACACCTTC. The encoded protein is CASSLAGRENDGYTF.

The gene calls are TRBV6-4 and TRBJ1-3, with TRBD1 matching over 12 bases. This CDR3 spans 17 amino acids. Trimming at V came to 6 bases and at J to 0 bases, leaving 6 bases not matched to a gene. Germline V lookup: CDR1 MRHNA, CDR2 SNTAGT. CDR3: CASREGGQGASGNTIYF. CDR3 nucleotides: TGTGCCAGCAGGGAAGGGGGACAGGGGGCCTCTGGAAACACCATATATTTT.

V and J are TRBV28 and TRBJ2-1; possible D gene TRBD2, 5 bases. The CDR3 has 15 amino acids. Trimming pared 3 bases from V and 4 bases from J, leaving 13 bases between. The germline V gene encodes CDR1 MDHEN and CDR2 SYDVKM. CDR3 residues: CASSFQDFEYNEQFF. For the CDR3, the DNA is TGTGCCAGCAGTTTTCAGGACTTCGAATACAATGAGCAGTTCTTC. The variable domain in full, completed from reference TRBV28 and TRBJ2-1, reads DVKVTQSSRYLVKRTGEKVFLECVQDMDHENMFWYRQDPGLGLRLIYFSYDVKMKEKGDIPEGYSVSREKKERFSLILESASTNQTSMYLCASSFQDFEYNEQFFGPGTRLTVL.

This clone occurred a few times. The chain recombines TRBV4-2 with TRBJ1-2; unclear D gene. Germline values: CDR1 LGHNA, CDR2 YNFKEQ. The CDR3 has 15 amino acids. V was pared by 4 bases and J by 8 bases, with 20 bases between. CDR3 residues: CASSPDLYWAQGYTF. The CDR3 DNA is TGTGCCAGCAGCCCCGACCTTTACTGGGCCCAAGGCTACACCTTC.

This clone came up a few times. The J gene is TRBJ2-1, the V gene TRBV11-3, with TRBD2 as a possible D gene (7 bases). V was clipped by 4 bases and J by 0 bases, with 10 bases between them. The length of the CDR3 is 15 residues. The germline gives CDR1 SGHNT, CDR2 YENEEA. The CDR3 region has the DNA TGTGCCAGCAGCTCGGGGGGCAGCTCCTACAATGAGCAGTTCTTC. This translates into CASSSGGSSYNEQFF.

This sequence joins TRBV30 and TRBJ1-4, with a possible D match to TRBD1 (5 bases). The V gene lost 7 bases and the J gene lost 3 bases, with 12 bases spanning the gap. The germline CDR1 and CDR2 sequences are GTSNPN and SVGIG (reference sequence). The CDR3 runs to 13 residues. The CDR3 DNA is TGTGCCTTTATCAGGGATTCTAATGAAAAACTGTTTTTT. As protein: CAFIRDSNEKLFF.

J is TRBJ2-7 and V is TRBV2, with 8 nucleotides matching TRBD2. With V trimmed by 4 bases and J by 2 bases, 4 bases remained unmatched. CDR1 SNHLY and CDR2 FYNNEI come from the germline V gene. CDR3 length: 14 residues. The CDR3 loop is CASSVERGTYEQYF. CDR3 nucleotide sequence: TGTGCCAGCAGTGTAGAGCGGGGGACCTACGAGCAGTACTTC.

V is TRBV29-1 and J is TRBJ2-5; the D is unclear. Germline values: CDR1 SQVTM, CDR2 ANQGSEA. This CDR3 is 12 amino acids long. V lost 6 bases and J lost 5, with 13 bases in between. CDR3 coding DNA: TGCAGCGTCCCGTCGGTCGAGGAGACCCAGTACTTC. It translates to CSVPSVEETQYF.

Only a few counts were recorded for this clone. The rearrangement links TRBV18 to TRBJ1-1; 10 bases map to TRBD1. CDR3 length: 16 residues. The germline gives CDR1 KGHSH, CDR2 LQKENI. Trimming took 4 bases from V and 1 from J; bases not matched to a gene: 6. CDR3 nucleotide sequence: TGTGCCAGCTCACTAGACAGGGGGCGGACGAACACTGAAGCTTTCTTT. Its translation: CASSLDRGRTNTEAFF.

The chain joins TRBV4-2 to TRBJ2-7, with TRBD2 matching 13 bases. The V gene end was trimmed by 1 base and the J gene end by 5 bases; junction bases not matched to a gene: 5. Germline lookup yields CDR1 LGHNA and CDR2 YNFKEQ. The CDR3 has 16 amino acids. The CDR3, as DNA: TGTGCCAGCAGCCAAGGGACTAGCGGGGGCATCAACGAGCAGTACTTC. Its protein is CASSQGTSGGINEQYF.

The CDR3 loop reads CASSANRAPYEQYF. CDR3 DNA: TGTGCCAGCAGCGCCAACAGGGCCCCTTACGAGCAGTACTTC. The chain links TRBV9 to TRBJ2-7; D possibly corresponds to TRBD1 (6 bases). Germline V gene data show CDR1 as SGDLS and CDR2 as YYNGEE. The CDR3 is made up of 14 amino acids. The germline V and J ends were trimmed by 3 bases and 4 bases, with 14 bases remaining between them.

This clone was counted a few times. The chain uses TRBV20-1 and TRBJ1-3; TRBD1 might be the D (5 bases). The germline V and J ends were trimmed by 8 bases and 8 bases, with 13 bases remaining between them. CDR1 and CDR2 from the germline V gene are DFQATT and SNEGSKA (reference sequence). The CDR3 is 11 amino acids. The CDR3 DNA reads TGCAGTCTTAGGGCGGGGGACACCATATATTTT. This sequence encodes CSLRAGDTIYF.

The chain has TRBV10-3 and TRBJ2-7, with 9 bases matching TRBD1. Germline V gives CDR1 ENHRY, CDR2 SYGVKD. This CDR3 region has 13 residues. Unmatched junction bases numbered 5, after V lost 10 bases and J lost 1 base. The CDR3 sequence is CATRQGESYEQYF. For the CDR3, the DNA is TGTGCCACCCGACAGGGGGAATCCTACGAGCAGTACTTC.

CDR3 amino acids: CASSSGPGQGLETQYF. The CDR3 DNA reads TGCGCCAGCAGCTCGGGGCCGGGACAGGGTCTGGAGACCCAGTACTTC. The rearrangement joins TRBV5-1 to TRBJ2-5; TRBD1 aligns across 9 bases. The CDR3 has 16 residues. Trimming took 3 bases from V and 5 from J; bases not matched to a gene: 11. The germline V gene has CDR1 SGHRS and CDR2 YFSETQ.

The rearrangement joins TRBV27 to TRBJ1-2; the D gene is possibly TRBD1 (6 bases). This CDR3 region has 12 residues. Germline V gene lookup returns CDR1 MNHEY and CDR2 SMNVEV (reference sequence). V lost 8 bases, J lost 5 bases, and 12 bases lay in between. CDR3 in DNA: TGTGCCAGCGGAAACAGGGTTTATGGCTACACCTTC. Protein sequence: CASGNRVYGYTF.

CDR3 bases: TGTGCCAGCAGCAGGGGCCCCCCTGTATACGGGGAGCTGTTTTTT. Translation gives CASSRGPPVYGELFF. This chain links TRBV25-1 with TRBJ2-2, with D tentatively TRBD1 (6 bases). The V end was cut by 6 bases, the J end by 7 bases, with 18 bases between. There are 15 residues in the CDR3. Germline V CDR1 and CDR2: MGHDK, SYGVNS.

The V and J genes are TRBV9 and TRBJ1-4; TRBD1 might be the D (5 bases). The CDR3 is 14 residues long. Germline-derived CDR1 and CDR2 are SGDLS and YYNGEE. V was shortened by 0 bases and J by 7 bases, with 10 bases between the two germline ends. CDR3 nucleotides: TGTGCCAGCAGCGTAGACGGGGGGAGTGAAAAACTGTTTTTT. Translated, it gives CASSVDGGSEKLFF.